This TCR beta chain was identified during a study of CD8 T cells in ankylosing spondylitis. Study findings and constraints: Existing reports had already noted some motif variants in reactive arthritis synovial fluid and blood. Peripheral blood held disease-linked clones only at relatively low frequency, and these were CD8+. Reportedly, disease-linked clones are significantly enriched in ankylosing spondylitis patients' matched synovial fluid. What appeared characteristic of ankylosing spondylitis blood was a TCR beta motif of eight highly homologous variants.

5'-RACE, quantitative and with molecular barcodes, yielded the TCR beta libraries. TCRdb passed the 5' RACE reads through MiXCR, listing each CDR3 protein once. The sample records 700,000 to 1,000,000 distinct CDR3 sequences, over 9.5% being singletons. Of note for this clonotype: Its antigen is not identified.

Germline V gene data show CDR1 as DFQATT and CDR2 as SNEGSKA (reference sequence). The germline V and J ends were trimmed by 5 bases and 0 bases, with 16 bases remaining between them. The CDR3 runs 15 residues. The receptor comes from a male donor with ankylosing spondylitis. The chain couples TRBV20-1 to TRBJ2-5; a possible D gene is TRBD1 (6 bases). Sequencing was carried out using blood, either unsorted or a sorted T cell fraction (not recorded which). The CDR3: CSARQGQQYQETQYF. In DNA, the CDR3 is TGCAGTGCTCGCCAAGGACAGCAGTACCAAGAGACCCAGTACTTC.